This TCR beta chain was identified in a study of T cells in localized non-small cell lung cancer (dated by TCRdb to about 2020). With respect to the entire study: The study examined T cell repertoires in 200 to 250 patients with early-stage NSCLC and compared tumors with uninvolved tumor-adjacent lungs. A mean age of approximately 70 years was recorded for the NSCLC patients, of whom more than 120 were male and about a hundred were female. The cohort consisted of 236 treatment-naive NSCLC patients whose localized lung tumors had been resected.

Broad study findings and their caveats: Uninvolved tumor-adjacent lung showed the highest T cell clonality, higher than tumor, which suggests more focused antigenic responses in the adjacent lung. Longer overall survival was associated with higher T cell density in blood, whereas shorter survival was associated with higher clonality in adjacent lung. Because the study design was exploratory, TCR variables were selected using unadjusted p-values without false-discovery rate correction. A median of around 50 of the top 100 tumor clones turned up in the paired uninvolved adjacent lung, and 25 to 35 of those clones also ranked among the top 100 of that same adjacent lung. Because multi-region tumor sequencing was not done, intratumor heterogeneity could not be ruled out.

This clone was detected a few times. Its antigen remains undetermined. It has no much larger one-base neighbor in the sample; base qualities were not kept. The CDR3 numbers 14 residues from cysteine through phenylalanine. Only the CDR3 region is kept as DNA, spanning 42 bases read in frame from base 1. For CDR1 and CDR2, the germline V gene lists MNHGY and SAAAGT. V loses 4 bases at its end and J loses 6 bases; junction bases beyond the gene matches: 8. TCR beta CDR3 regions were sequenced from DNA using the immunoSEQ Assay. In the original analysis: T cell density was computed as TCR beta template counts normalized to usable DNA estimated by amplifying housekeeping genes. Using the preseqR package, richness was estimated by extrapolating to 120,000 templates for tissue samples and 400,000 templates for PBMC samples. Clonality was defined by subtracting Pielou's evenness from one. Tissue-enriched TCRs were identified by differential abundance testing using productive amino-acid clonotypes, minimum total count 5 and alpha 0.1. Repertoire overlap between compartments was quantified with the Jaccard Index and Morisita Overlap Index. GLIPH clustered TCR beta CDR3s with public tetramer-defined viral CDR3s; viral motifs required at least three viral sequences plus V-gene enrichment. TCRdb took this table from immuneACCESS and kept in-frame rearrangements with V and J called. Such tables lack part of the clones; where checked against another copy, unresolved V genes explain under half of the gap, and the rest is unexplained. The V and J calls and clone size were taken over from that table, and D and trimming were inferred from the DNA. In all, the sample holds about 1,500 clones, and around 24% of those were seen once. The ten top clones hold around a fifth of the sample.

At diagnosis, peripheral blood, uninvolved tumor-adjacent lung and tumor were collected and were preserved as a mix of fresh-frozen and FFPE material. This clonotype originated in a female donor older than 55 with stage II lung adenocarcinoma. This chain joins TRBV6-8 to TRBJ2-5; 7 middle bases align to TRBD2. Sequences were derived from lung tumor tissue, sampled before any cancer treatment. For the CDR3, the sequence is CASSFGLEGKTQYF. At the DNA level, the sequence is TGTGCCAGCAGTTTCGGACTAGAGGGGAAGACCCAGTACTTC.